This T cell receptor (beta chain) was identified in a study of cytomegalovirus exposure and HLA in healthy donors. PCR primers comprised 60 Vbeta and 13 Jbeta primers. Sequencing was performed with immunoSEQ multiplex PCR; in TCRdb, only in-frame clones are kept and a portion is missing. Seen here are under 200,000 clones, 10% to 15% observed once, and the top ten hold approximately 8.4%. Per the germline V gene, CDR1 is LNHDA and CDR2 is SQIVND (reference sequence). CDR3 length: 12 residues. V lost 5 bases, J lost 10 bases, and 13 bases lay in between. V usage is TRBV19 and J usage is TRBJ2-3; D remains ambiguous. Sequencing used PBMCs. This TCR was recovered from a man over 45 in good health and CMV-seropositive. The CDR3 protein is CASSSAPGSQYF. The CDR3 DNA reads as TGTGCCAGTAGTTCTGCCCCCGGGTCGCAGTATTTT.